The 18 T cell receptor beta chains below come from one sample, sequenced in a study of response to subunit inactivated influenza vaccine. TCRdb itself ran the RT-PCR reads through MiXCR, one entry per CDR3 protein. The table has under 800,000 distinct CDR3 sequences, roughly 13% seen once; the top ten hold around 6.5%. Here the sequenced sample was PBMCs from blood, taken around 14 days before vaccination. These receptors came from a man aged 45-65 years who received an inactivated influenza vaccine.

This clonotype was found once. The gene calls are TRBV5-1 and TRBJ1-1; weak D call: TRBD1 (5 bases). V lost 3 bases to trimming and J lost 1 base, with 10 bases between them. CDR3 length equals 14 residues. The V gene's germline CDR1 is SGHRS and CDR2 YFSETQ. The CDR3 DNA reads as TGCGCCAGCAGCTGGGCTACAGGGAACACTGAAGCTTTCTTT. This codes for CASSWATGNTEAFF.

The sample holds a few counts of this clonotype. V usage is TRBV29-1 and J usage is TRBJ2-1, with no clear D. The CDR3 totals 13 residues. Germline lookup yields CDR1 SQVTM and CDR2 ANQGSEA. V was shortened by 7 bases and J by 2 bases, with 12 bases between the two germline ends. CDR3 loop: CSARVRTYNEQFF. The CDR3 bases are TGCAGCGCTAGGGTAAGGACCTACAATGAGCAGTTCTTC.

This clonotype showed up many times. V and J are TRBV5-1 and TRBJ2-5; no clear D gene. CDR3 size: 12 residues. V gave up 0 bases and J gave up 5 bases, with 5 bases separating them. Germline loops: CDR1 SGHRS, CDR2 YFSETQ. Here the CDR3 DNA reads TGCGCCAGCAGCTTGGGGAGTGAGACCCAGTACTTC. As protein: CASSLGSETQYF.

This clonotype was detected a few times. The V gene is TRBV20-1, the J gene TRBJ2-1, with a tentative D call TRBD2 (5 bases). There are 12 residues in the CDR3. Germline V gives CDR1 DFQATT, CDR2 SNEGSKA (reference sequence). Trimming stripped 3 bases from V and 10 bases from J, with 13 bases between. The CDR3 nucleotides are TGCAGTGCTAGTCAACTAGTCCGGGAGCAGTTCTTC. Its protein product is CSASQLVREQFF.

This clonotype was detected many times. The rearrangement joins TRBV4-3 to TRBJ2-3; 7 positions match TRBD1. V lost 5 bases and J lost 4; bases outside the gene matches: 3. This CDR3 region has 13 residues. Germline V gene lookup returns CDR1 LGHNA and CDR2 YSLEER. The CDR3 spells CASSVQGADTQYF. CDR3 coding DNA: TGCGCCAGCAGCGTCCAGGGGGCAGATACGCAGTATTTT.

This clonotype was recorded a few times. V usage is TRBV5-1 and J usage is TRBJ1-2; 9 nucleotides line up with TRBD1. This CDR3 spans 16 amino acids. V lost 4 bases, J lost 0 bases, and 7 bases stayed unmatched. Looked up from germline, CDR1 is SGHRS and CDR2 is YFSETQ. This CDR3 is CASSGGQGATNYGYTF. The CDR3 DNA is TGCGCCAGCAGCGGGGGACAGGGTGCAACTAACTATGGCTACACCTTC.

In this sample, this clonotype turned up many times. V gene TRBV4-3 combines with J gene TRBJ2-1, with 7 nucleotides matching TRBD1. Losses at the gene ends were 1 base for V and 5 bases for J; bases not matched to a gene: 5. The CDR3 loop spans 15 amino acids. Per germline, CDR1 LGHNA and CDR2 YSLEER. DNA of the CDR3: TGCGCCAGCAGCCAAGTTCAAGGGGGCAACAATGAGCAGTTCTTC. Its translation: CASSQVQGGNNEQFF.

This clonotype was detected a few times. V gene TRBV10-3 combines with J gene TRBJ1-5; the D gene is possibly TRBD1 (5 bases). V dropped 10 bases and J dropped 7 bases, with 23 bases sitting between them. In germline, CDR1 is ENHRY, CDR2 SYGVKD. The CDR3 length is 15 residues. The CDR3 bases are TGTGCCAGCGAAGAGCGGACAACAATCTCGCAGCCCCAGCATTTT. Its translation is CASEERTTISQPQHF.

V and J are TRBV6-2 or TRBV6-3 and TRBJ2-7; D gene unclear. The CDR3 has 14 amino acids. V dropped 1 base and J dropped 6 bases, with 13 bases sitting between them. Germline lookup yields CDR1 MNHEY and CDR2 SVGEGT. For the CDR3, the DNA is TGTGCCAGCAGTTACTGCGTTGGGTTGTGCGAGCAGTACTTC. It encodes CASSYCVGLCEQYF.

Regarding this clonotype: One end of the junction does not line up with germline, which may come from a read error. This chain uses TRBV5-1 with TRBJ2-6; 14 bases match TRBD2. Germline values: CDR1 SGHRS, CDR2 YFSETQ. This CDR3 is 17 amino acids long. CDR3 in DNA: TGCGGCAGCAGCTTGGGACTAGCGGGAGTTGGGGCCAACGTCCTGACTTTC. Translated, it gives CGSSLGLAGVGANVLTF.

CDR3 loop: CSVDSVGRAGEQYF. The CDR3, as DNA: TGCAGCGTTGACTCGGTCGGGAGGGCGGGCGAGCAGTACTTC. The J gene is TRBJ2-7, the V gene TRBV29-1; 8 bases fit TRBD2. Germline CDR1 is SQVTM and CDR2 is ANQGSEA. The CDR3 length is 14 residues. V shed 3 bases, J shed 6 bases, and the junction held 10 bases outside the gene matches.

This clonotype was recorded a few times. The rearrangement links TRBV3-1 to TRBJ1-2, with D uncertain. The germline gives CDR1 LGHDT, CDR2 YNNKEL (reference sequence). This CDR3 spans 14 amino acids. V lost 0 bases and J 4 bases, leaving 9 bases between the germline ends. The CDR3 coding sequence is TGTGCCAGCAGCCAAGATCGGTTGGGCTATGGCTACACCTTC. This codes for CASSQDRLGYGYTF. The full variable domain, its missing parts supplied by reference TRBV3-1 and TRBJ1-2, is DTAVSQTPKYLVTQMGNDKSIKCEQNLGHDTMYWYKQDSKKFLKIMFSYNNKELIINETVPNRFSPKSPDKAHLNLHINSLELGDSAVYFCASSQDRLGYGYTFGSGTRLTVV.

In DNA, the CDR3 is TGTGCCAGCAGCTTAGCGAATCAGGGGAACTATGGCTACACCTTC. Protein product: CASSLANQGNYGYTF. V and J are TRBV7-9 and TRBJ1-2; D perhaps matches TRBD1 (6 bases). CDR3 length: 15 residues. V shed 0 bases and J shed 2 bases, with 10 bases lying between them. Germline V lookup: CDR1 SEHNR, CDR2 FQNEAQ (reference sequence).

This rearrangement joins TRBV12-3 or TRBV12-4 to TRBJ2-5; D is uncertain. The V end lost 5 bases, the J end lost 2 bases, and 6 bases lay between the germline ends. The CDR3 sequence is 12 residues long. The CDR3 DNA reads as TGTGCCAGCAGTCCATGGCAAGAGACCCAGTACTTC. Its protein is CASSPWQETQYF.

The chain carries TRBV4-3 and TRBJ2-3; D is ambiguous. The V end lost 3 bases, the J end lost 5 bases, and 9 bases lay between the germline ends. The germline V gene encodes CDR1 LGHNA and CDR2 YSLEER. The CDR3 consists of 13 residues. In nucleotides, the CDR3 is TGCGCCAGCAGCCACAAATACGGAGATACGCAGTATTTT. Encoded protein: CASSHKYGDTQYF.

There are a few counts of this clonotype. This chain uses TRBV10-3 with TRBJ1-5; unclear D gene. This CDR3 spans 15 amino acids. Germline V gene data show CDR1 as ENHRY and CDR2 as SYGVKD. V dropped 4 bases and J dropped 0 bases, with 10 bases sitting between them. The CDR3 nucleotides are TGTGCCATCAGTGGGAGTCAGTATAGCAATCAGCCCCAGCATTTT. It translates to CAISGSQYSNQPQHF.

The sample holds many counts of this clonotype. The chain is built from TRBV7-9 and TRBJ2-5; D perhaps matches TRBD2 (6 bases). This CDR3 spans 14 amino acids. Germline CDR1 is SEHNR and CDR2 is FQNEAQ (reference sequence). Trimming took off 0 bases at V and 6 bases at J, with 11 bases between the two ends. CDR3 protein: CASSLAPSGQTQYF. CDR3 sequence (DNA): TGTGCCAGCAGCTTAGCGCCAAGCGGGCAGACCCAGTACTTC.

In this sample, this clonotype turned up many times. The chain recombines TRBV6-5 with TRBJ2-1; maybe TRBD1 (6 bases). CDR3 length equals 12 residues. Looked up from germline, CDR1 is MNHEY and CDR2 is SVGAGI. V was pared by 0 bases and J by 10 bases, with 7 bases between. The CDR3 nucleotides read TGTGCCAGCAGTTACTCGGGGACAGAGCAGTTCTTC. This sequence encodes CASSYSGTEQFF.